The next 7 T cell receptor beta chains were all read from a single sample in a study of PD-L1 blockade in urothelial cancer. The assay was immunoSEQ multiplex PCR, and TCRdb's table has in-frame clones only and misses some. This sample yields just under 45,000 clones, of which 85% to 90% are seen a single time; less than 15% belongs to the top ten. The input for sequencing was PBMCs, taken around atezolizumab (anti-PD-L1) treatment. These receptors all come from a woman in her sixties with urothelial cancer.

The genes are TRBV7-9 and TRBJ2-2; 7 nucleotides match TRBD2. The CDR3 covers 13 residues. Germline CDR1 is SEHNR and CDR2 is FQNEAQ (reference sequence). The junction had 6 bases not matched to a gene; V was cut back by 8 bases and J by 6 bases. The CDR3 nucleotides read TGTGCCAGCGCCTACGGGGGGTCCGGGGAGCTGTTTTTT. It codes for CASAYGGSGELFF. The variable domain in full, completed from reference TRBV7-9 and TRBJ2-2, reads DTGVSQNPRHKITKRGQNVTFRCDPISEHNRLYWYRQTLGQGPEFLTYFQNEAQLEKSRLLSDRFSAERPKGSFSTLEIQRTEQGDSAMYLCASAYGGSGELFFGEGSRLTVL.

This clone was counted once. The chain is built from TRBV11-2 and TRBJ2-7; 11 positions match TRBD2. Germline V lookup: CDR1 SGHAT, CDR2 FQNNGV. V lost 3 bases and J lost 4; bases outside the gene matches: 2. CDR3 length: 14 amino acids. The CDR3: CASSLTSGMYEQYF. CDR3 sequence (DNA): TGTGCCAGCAGCTTGACTAGCGGGATGTACGAGCAGTACTTC.

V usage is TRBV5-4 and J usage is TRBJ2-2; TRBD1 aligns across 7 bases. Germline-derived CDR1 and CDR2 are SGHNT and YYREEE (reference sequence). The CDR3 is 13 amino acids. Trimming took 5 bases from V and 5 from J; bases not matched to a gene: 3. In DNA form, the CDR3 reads TGTGCCAGCAGACAACAGGGGACCGGGGAGCTGTTTTTT. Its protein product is CASRQQGTGELFF.

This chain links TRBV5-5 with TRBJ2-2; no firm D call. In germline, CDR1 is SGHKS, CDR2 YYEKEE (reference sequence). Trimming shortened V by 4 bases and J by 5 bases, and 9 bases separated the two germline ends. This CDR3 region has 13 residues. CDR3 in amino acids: CASSSTTTGELFF. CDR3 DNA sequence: TGTGCCAGCAGCAGTACAACAACCGGGGAGCTGTTTTTT. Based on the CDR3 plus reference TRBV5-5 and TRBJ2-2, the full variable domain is DAGVTQSPTHLIKTRGQQVTLRCSPISGHKSVSWYQQVLGQGPQFIFQYYEKEERGRGNFPDRFSARQFPNYSSELNVNALLLGDSALYLCASSSTTTGELFFGEGSRLTVL.

The DNA of the CDR3 is TGTGCCAGCAGTTGGACAGGGAGGGACACTGAAGCTTTCTTT. It translates to CASSWTGRDTEAFF. This chain links TRBV6-5 with TRBJ1-1; 8 bases are shared with TRBD1. CDR3 length: 14 residues. After removal of 4 bases from V and 3 bases from J, the junction contained 4 bases not matched to a gene. Per the germline V gene, CDR1 is MNHEY and CDR2 is SVGAGI.

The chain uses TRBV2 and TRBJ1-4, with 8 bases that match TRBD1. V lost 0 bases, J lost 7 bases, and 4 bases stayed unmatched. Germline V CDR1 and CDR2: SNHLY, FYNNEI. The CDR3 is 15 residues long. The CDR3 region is CASSEARGLVEKLFF. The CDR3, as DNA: TGTGCCAGCAGTGAAGCCAGGGGGCTCGTTGAAAAACTGTTTTTT.

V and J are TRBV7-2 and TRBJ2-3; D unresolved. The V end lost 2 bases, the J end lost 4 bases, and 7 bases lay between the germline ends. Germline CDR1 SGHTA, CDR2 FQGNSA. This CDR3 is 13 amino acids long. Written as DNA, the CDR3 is TGTGCCAGCAGCTTAATGTTCTCAGATACGCAGTATTTT. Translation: CASSLMFSDTQYF.